What follows are 10 T cell receptor beta chains derived from one specimen sequenced in a study of identical twins listed by TCRdb under 2016. Library construction relied on 5' RACE. The instrument given in TCRdb is Illumina HiSeq 2000. TCRdb handled the public reads itself, with Q25 trimming in fastp and clone calling in MiXCR, and kept productive beta chains. Identical CDR3 protein sequences are pooled into one entry, listed with their most common genes and DNA. The sample yields more than 400,000 distinct CDR3 sequences; roughly 15% were counted once. The ten top clones hold roughly 0.42% of the sample. These data were also filed under a second study, of yellow fever vaccine responses in identical twins.

Material for sequencing was CD4+ T cells sorted from blood. The receptors shown here come from a woman between 18 and 29 years old in good health.

This rearrangement joins TRBV4-1 to TRBJ1-6; the D is unclear. V was clipped by 3 bases and J by 6 bases, with 15 bases between them. CDR3 length: 16 residues. Germline V gene data show CDR1 as MGHRA and CDR2 as YSYEKL. Here the CDR3 DNA reads TGCGCCAGCAGCCAGCCCGACCACGCGGGTAATTCACCCCTCCACTTT. Translating gives CASSQPDHAGNSPLHF.

V is TRBV20-1 and J is TRBJ2-5; 11 bases map to TRBD2. CDR3 length: 16 amino acids. J lost 5 bases, V lost 6 bases, and 14 bases had no gene match. CDR1 DFQATT and CDR2 SNEGSKA come from the germline V gene (reference sequence). The CDR3 coding sequence is TGCAGTGCCACAACACTAGCGGGGGAGTCGAGGGAGACCCAGTACTTC. It yields the protein CSATTLAGESRETQYF.

A few counts support this clonotype. This chain connects TRBV29-1 to TRBJ2-3, with 7 positions matching TRBD2. CDR3 length: 15 residues. Germline CDR1 SQVTM, CDR2 ANQGSEA. V dropped 3 bases and J dropped 2; count of bases not matched to a gene: 8. CDR3 coding DNA: TGCAGCGTTGACGGGGGGAGCCGGTCCACAGATACGCAGTATTTT. It codes for CSVDGGSRSTDTQYF.

This clonotype was detected a few times. V gene TRBV4-1 combines with J gene TRBJ2-1, with TRBD1 as a possible D gene (6 bases). V dropped 1 base and J dropped 8 bases, with 18 bases sitting between them. Germline V gene data show CDR1 as MGHRA and CDR2 as YSYEKL. This CDR3 is 16 amino acids long. For the CDR3, the DNA is TGCGCCAGCAGCCAAGTATTTAGGCAGGGGATTCATGAGCAGTTCTTC. As protein: CASSQVFRQGIHEQFF.

This chain connects TRBV10-2 to TRBJ2-3; perhaps D is TRBD1 or TRBD2 (6 bases each). V shed 7 bases and J shed 2 bases, with 16 bases lying between them. The CDR3 sequence is 15 residues long. The germline gives CDR1 WSHSY, CDR2 SAAADI. CDR3 coding DNA: TGCGCCAGCACCCTAAGGGGGGCGGACACAGATACGCAGTATTTT. Its translation is CASTLRGADTDTQYF.

The V gene is TRBV4-2, the J gene TRBJ2-1, with TRBD2 matching over 8 bases. Per the germline V gene, CDR1 is LGHNA and CDR2 is YNFKEQ. J lost 0 bases, V lost 0 bases, and 4 bases had no gene match. This CDR3 has 17 residues. The CDR3 coding sequence is TGTGCCAGCAGCCAAGATATCAGCGGGGGCTCCTACAATGAGCAGTTCTTC. Its protein product is CASSQDISGGSYNEQFF.

This clonotype turned up a few times. This chain links TRBV6-1 with TRBJ2-5; possibly TRBD1 for D (5 bases). This CDR3 comprises 15 residues. V was shortened by 1 base and J by 1 base, with 10 bases between the two germline ends. From germline, CDR1 is MNHNS and CDR2 SASEGT. DNA for the CDR3: TGTGCCAGCAGTGAAGGGACAAGGACCCAAGAGACCCAGTACTTC. Translated, it gives CASSEGTRTQETQYF.

The chain carries TRBV28 and TRBJ2-1; D gene ambiguous. The V end lost 5 bases, the J end lost 10 bases, and 18 bases lay between the germline ends. The CDR3 consists of 14 residues. Germline V gene sequence: CDR1 MDHEN, CDR2 SYDVKM. The DNA for the CDR3 is TGTGCCAGCAGTATACCCCCAAATTTGGGGGAGCAGTTCTTC. This gives the protein CASSIPPNLGEQFF.

The rearrangement uses TRBV24-1 and TRBJ2-2, with 8 positions matching TRBD2. V dropped 6 bases and J dropped 1; count of bases not matched to a gene: 3. The germline V gene has CDR1 KGHDR and CDR2 SFDVKD. The CDR3 consists of 15 residues. DNA of the CDR3: TGTGCCACCAGTCGCGGGGGGCAGAACACCGGGGAGCTGTTTTTT. It translates to CATSRGGQNTGELFF.

This rearrangement joins TRBV2 to TRBJ2-7, with 13 bases fitting TRBD2. This CDR3 is built from 15 residues. The junction had 6 bases not matched to a gene; V was cut back by 6 bases and J by 4 bases. CDR1 SNHLY and CDR2 FYNNEI come from the germline V gene. The DNA of the CDR3 is TGTGCCAGCAGGGGAGGACTAGCGGGAGAATACGAGCAGTACTTC. Protein sequence: CASRGGLAGEYEQYF. The whole variable domain, filled in from reference TRBV2 and TRBJ2-7, reads EPEVTQTPSHQVTQMGQEVILRCVPISNHLYFYWYRQILGQKVEFLVSFYNNEISEKSEIFDDQFSVERPDGSNFTLKIRSTKLEDSAMYFCASRGGLAGEYEQYFGPGTRLTVT.